The entry below gives a single T cell receptor beta chain sequence along with its context. Its antigen is unidentified. The sample originates from a study of shared clonotypes between healthy human individuals. Every one of the donors was a Caucasian adult that lived in Nashville, Tennessee. Study-level points and caveats: The sole specimen, blood, was sampled, and tissue repertoires likely differ.

This CDR3 is built from 15 residues. CDR1 is KGHSH, CDR2 LQKENI, per germline. V was trimmed by 2 bases and J by 1 base, leaving 11 bases between them. Once extracted for a subset, genomic DNA was divided evenly among several immunoSEQ plates. Each sorted subset replicate got 200 ng genomic DNA, 25,000 to 35,000 genomes. Generated by immunoSEQ multiplex PCR, the TCRdb table keeps only in-frame clones and is missing some. The sample records over 1.5 million clones, 98% being singletons. The clonotype comes from a man aged 25 to 40 in good health. The sequenced material came from naive CD4+ T cells sorted from blood. Regarding subset: CD45RA+ positively selected. V is TRBV18 and J is TRBJ1-1; D is undetermined. The CDR3 DNA is TGTGCCAGCTCACCAGCTCAGTCGGGGAACACTGAAGCTTTCTTT. It encodes CASSPAQSGNTEAFF.